What follows is one T cell receptor (beta chain) and its context. Its binding antigen is unknown. There are no base qualities to consult, and no much larger clone falls within one base. CDR1 and CDR2, looked up from the germline V gene, are ENHRY and SYGVKD. Its CDR3 holds 14 amino acids, cysteine through phenylalanine. The only DNA kept is the CDR3, 42 bases in frame from the first base. V loses 7 bases, J loses 7 bases, and the germline ends lie 17 bases apart. This record belongs to a study of T-cell reconstitution after alpha-beta-depleted transplantation in children (dated by TCRdb to about 2016). About the investigation overall: The study quantitatively tracked T-cell immune reconstitution after TCRalphabeta/CD19-depleted allogeneic hematopoietic cell transplantation in children using TCR repertoire profiling. Results the study describes overall, beyond this receptor: Over subsequent months, a decline in hyperexpanded clone frequencies was noted, and after one year, T-cell counts and TCRbeta diversity were mostly ascribed to newly produced T cells. In some patients, the high TCRbeta diversity seen at day 60 was put down to recipient T cells and intrathymic progenitors that had survived conditioning. The apparently early alphabetaT-cell count recovery about two months after transplant was reportedly dependent on only several hundred rapidly expanded clones derived from non-depleted graft cells.

This specimen's treatment or condition label, per the study, means: allogeneic hematopoietic cell transplantation with graft depleted of TCRalphabeta T cells and CD19 B cells. TCRalphabeta/CD19-depleted allogeneic hematopoietic cell grafts were given to the transplant recipients, all of whom were children. The library was obtained by PCR. TCRdb names Illumina HiSeq 2500 as the instrument used. TCR libraries were prepared with molecular barcoding, using unique molecular identifiers to normalize TCRbeta repertoire quantification. The public reads were reanalyzed by TCRdb: fastp trimming at Q25, MiXCR alignment, in-frame beta chains only. A single entry per CDR3 protein holds the most common genes and DNA from its merged rows. This sample is represented by 450,000 to 700,000 distinct CDR3 sequences; 25% to 30% of them were singletons. The ten biggest clones cover 35% to 40% of the sample.

This TCR derives from a boy younger than two with Wiskott-Aldrich syndrome, due to receive a stem cell transplant. The receptor chain draws on TRBV10-3 and TRBJ2-1; 6 matching bases give a weak D call of TRBD1. The sample here was PBMCs, taken before TCRalphabeta/CD19-depleted stem cell transplant. The CDR3 here reads CAIKGGEFVNEQFF. The sequenced DNA is TGTGCCATCAAAGGGGGAGAGTTTGTAAATGAGCAGTTCTTC.